Below, one T cell receptor (beta chain) is given with its context. Its specificity is not known. Trimming pared 3 bases from V and 2 bases from J, leaving 7 bases between. The germline V gene encodes CDR1 MRHNA and CDR2 SNTAGT. The CDR3 sequence is 13 residues long. The data were taken from a study of cytomegalovirus exposure and HLA in healthy donors. Study at large: Previous work identified 117 million unique TCR beta sequences from about 179 million T cells. When over 300 donors were genotyped, roughly 82% of them were found to fall in the Caucasian-associated ancestry cluster. The study, taken as a whole, reports: Exclusion applied to some V segments, including TRBV6-2 and TRBV6-3, as they were indistinguishable. One later analysis reportedly identified an Asian-associated ancestry cluster that showed fewer N-insertions than the approximately 700-donor mean.

PCR was performed using 60 Vbeta and 13 Jbeta primers. TCRdb's table, derived via immunoSEQ multiplex PCR, lists solely in-frame clones and lacks some. In the table there are 130,000 to 150,000 clones, about 82% of which are singletons. The chain uses TRBV6-4 and TRBJ1-2, with D possibly matching TRBD1 (6 bases). The sequence was collected from a male donor in good health and CMV-seronegative. Sequenced: PBMCs. CDR3 sequence reads: CASSEGHNYGYTF. CDR3 in DNA: TGTGCCAGCAGTGAGGGACACAACTATGGCTACACCTTC.